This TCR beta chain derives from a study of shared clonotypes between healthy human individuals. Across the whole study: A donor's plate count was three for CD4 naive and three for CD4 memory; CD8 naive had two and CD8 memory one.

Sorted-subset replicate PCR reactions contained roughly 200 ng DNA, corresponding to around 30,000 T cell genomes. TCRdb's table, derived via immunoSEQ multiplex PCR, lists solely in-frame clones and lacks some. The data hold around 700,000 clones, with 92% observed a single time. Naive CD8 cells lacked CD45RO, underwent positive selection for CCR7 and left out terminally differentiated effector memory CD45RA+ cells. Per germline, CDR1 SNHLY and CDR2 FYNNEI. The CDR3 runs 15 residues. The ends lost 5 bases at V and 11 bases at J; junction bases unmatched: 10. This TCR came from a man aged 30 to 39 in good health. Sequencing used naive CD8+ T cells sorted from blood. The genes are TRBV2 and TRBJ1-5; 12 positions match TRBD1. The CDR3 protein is CASSTGTGGLRAQHF. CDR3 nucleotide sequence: TGTGCCAGCAGTACCGGGACAGGGGGCCTGAGAGCCCAGCATTTT.